The sequence of this TCR beta chain was determined in a study of control samples from healthy donors and cancer patients. TCRdb keeps only in-frame clones here, not all; method: immunoSEQ multiplex PCR. The data contain more than 95,000 clones, 75% to 90% of them singletons. The CDR3 contains 12 residues. V lost 6 bases and J lost 5, with 8 bases in between. This sequence joins TRBV12-3 or TRBV12-4 and TRBJ2-1, with D unclear. The receptor was isolated from a man in his fifties or sixties with lung cancer. Sequenced sample: PBMCs. The CDR3 sequence: CASRDGNNEQFF. The CDR3 nucleotides are TGTGCCAGCAGGGACGGAAACAATGAGCAGTTCTTC.